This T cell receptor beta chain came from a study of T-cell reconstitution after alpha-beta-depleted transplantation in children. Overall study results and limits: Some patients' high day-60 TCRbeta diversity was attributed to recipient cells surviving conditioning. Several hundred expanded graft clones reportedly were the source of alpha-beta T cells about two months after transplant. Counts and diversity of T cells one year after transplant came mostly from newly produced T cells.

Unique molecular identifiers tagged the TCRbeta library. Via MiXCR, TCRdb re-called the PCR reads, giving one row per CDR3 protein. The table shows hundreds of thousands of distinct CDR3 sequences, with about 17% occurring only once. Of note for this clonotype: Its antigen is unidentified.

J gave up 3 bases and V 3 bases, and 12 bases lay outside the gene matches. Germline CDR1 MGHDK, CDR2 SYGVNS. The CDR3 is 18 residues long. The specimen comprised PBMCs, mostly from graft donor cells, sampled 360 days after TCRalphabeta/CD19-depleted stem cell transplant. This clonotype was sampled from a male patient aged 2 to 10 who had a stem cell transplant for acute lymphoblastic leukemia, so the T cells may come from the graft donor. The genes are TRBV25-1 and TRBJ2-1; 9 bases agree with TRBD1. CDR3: CASSDPTGGGGGYNEQFF. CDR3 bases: TGTGCCAGCAGTGATCCTACAGGGGGCGGAGGCGGCTACAATGAGCAGTTCTTC.